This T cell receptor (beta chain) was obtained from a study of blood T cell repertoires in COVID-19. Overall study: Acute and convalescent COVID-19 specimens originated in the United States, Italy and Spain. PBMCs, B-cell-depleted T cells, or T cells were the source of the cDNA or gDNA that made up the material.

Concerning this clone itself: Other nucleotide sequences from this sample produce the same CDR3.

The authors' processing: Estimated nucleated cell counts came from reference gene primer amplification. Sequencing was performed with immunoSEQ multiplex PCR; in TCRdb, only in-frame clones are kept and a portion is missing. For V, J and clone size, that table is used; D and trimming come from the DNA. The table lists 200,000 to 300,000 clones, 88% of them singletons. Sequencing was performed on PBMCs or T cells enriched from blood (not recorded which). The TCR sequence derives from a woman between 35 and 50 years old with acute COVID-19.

CDR3 DNA sequence: TGCGCCAGCAGCTTGGTGAGAGGGACTGAAGCTTTCTTT. Translated, it gives CASSLVRGTEAFF. The rearrangement joins TRBV5-1 to TRBJ1-1; D gene ambiguous. Trimming cost V 0 bases and J 5 bases, with 8 bases left between them. This CDR3 is built from 13 residues. Germline CDR1 is SGHRS and CDR2 is YFSETQ.